The 5 T cell receptor beta chains below come from one sample, sequenced in a study of CD8+ T cells in alopecia areata. After isolation, RNA underwent reverse transcription to generate cDNA as the sequencing template. Clones were read by immunoSEQ multiplex PCR, and TCRdb kept only the in-frame ones, dropping some. Counted here are 89,000 or so clones, roughly 47% occurring once; the ten biggest clones make up 5.5% to 6.5%. Sequenced input: NKG2D-high CD8+ T cells sorted from blood. These receptors originate from a human donor with alopecia areata.

The chain links TRBV29-1 to TRBJ1-1; tentative D call: TRBD1 (6 bases). From germline, CDR1 is SQVTM and CDR2 ANQGSEA. The CDR3 loop spans 12 amino acids. The V end was cut by 7 bases, the J end by 1 base, with 10 bases between. CDR3 nucleotides: TGCAGCGACAGGGTAGGGAACACTGAAGCTTTCTTT. Its protein is CSDRVGNTEAFF.

The gene calls are TRBV29-1 and TRBJ1-1; 7 bases line up with TRBD1. Germline V gene lookup returns CDR1 SQVTM and CDR2 ANQGSEA. The V gene end was trimmed by 2 bases and the J gene end by 7 bases; junction bases not matched to a gene: 4. This CDR3 has 12 residues. CDR3 region: CSVELQGYEAFF. The CDR3 DNA reads TGCAGCGTTGAACTACAGGGGTATGAAGCTTTCTTT.

With regard to this clone: Other DNA variants within this sample encode the same CDR3. This chain links TRBV5-6 with TRBJ2-7; D remains ambiguous. V gave up 3 bases and J gave up 7 bases, with 8 bases separating them. The CDR3 runs to 11 residues. Germline V gene data show CDR1 as SGHDT and CDR2 as YYEEEE. The CDR3 coding sequence is TGTGCCAGCAGCTCTGGGGTAGAGCAGTACTTC. Amino acid sequence: CASSSGVEQYF.

The chain is built from TRBV5-4 and TRBJ2-5; D remains ambiguous. V lost 0 bases and J lost 4, with 4 bases in between. Germline V gene lookup returns CDR1 SGHNT and CDR2 YYREEE (reference sequence). This CDR3 spans 12 amino acids. The CDR3 is CASSLGRETQYF. Here the CDR3 DNA reads TGTGCCAGCAGCTTGGGACGAGAGACCCAGTACTTC.

Details on this clone: This same CDR3 is encoded by further DNA sequences in the sample. The chain joins TRBV13 to TRBJ2-1; no clear D gene. The V gene's germline CDR1 is PRHDT and CDR2 FYEKMQ (reference sequence). V shed 4 bases and J shed 9 bases, with 7 bases lying between them. The CDR3 contains 11 residues. CDR3 amino acids: CASSSSREQFF. The CDR3 coding sequence is TGTGCCAGCAGCTCCTCCCGTGAGCAGTTCTTC.